What follows describes a single T cell receptor beta chain. Its antigen remains unknown. The sample comes from a study of glioma-infiltrating T cells. Findings and caveats of the study: Above-expected tissue-blood divergence occurred in all gliomas, most in low-grade ones.

The iRepertoire nested amplicon-rescue multiplex PCR amplified TCR alpha and beta CDR3s from RNA. Input was roughly 95-450 ng of tissue mRNA or PBMC total RNA. In TCRdb, the multiplex PCR reads were re-called with MiXCR into one record per CDR3 protein. The sample has 300,000 to 400,000 distinct CDR3 sequences, roughly 41% seen once. The sequenced sample consisted of glioma tissue, nonneoplastic brain tissue, or PBMCs (not recorded which). This TCR derives from a human donor with low-grade glioma or glioblastoma, undergoing nonglioma brain surgery, or in good health (not recorded which).

In DNA, the CDR3 is TGTGCCAGCGGCCACGCATCGGGCCAAGAGACCCAGTACTTC. Protein sequence: CASGHASGQETQYF. V gene TRBV6-2 or TRBV6-3 combines with J gene TRBJ2-5, with D unresolved. Trimming removed 8 bases from V and 1 base from J, with 14 bases in between. The CDR3 spans 14 residues. Looked up from germline, CDR1 is MNHEY and CDR2 is SVGEGT.